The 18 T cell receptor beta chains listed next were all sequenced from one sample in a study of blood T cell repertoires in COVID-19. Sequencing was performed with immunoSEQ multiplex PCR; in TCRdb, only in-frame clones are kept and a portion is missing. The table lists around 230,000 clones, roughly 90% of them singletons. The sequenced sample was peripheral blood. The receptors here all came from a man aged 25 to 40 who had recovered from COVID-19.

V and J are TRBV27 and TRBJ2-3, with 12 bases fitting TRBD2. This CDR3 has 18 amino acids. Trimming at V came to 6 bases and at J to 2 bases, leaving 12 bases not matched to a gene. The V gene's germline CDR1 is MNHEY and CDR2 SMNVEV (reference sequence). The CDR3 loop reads CASRPTSGGTLITDTQYF. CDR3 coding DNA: TGTGCCAGCAGGCCCACTAGCGGGGGGACGCTAATCACAGATACGCAGTATTTT.

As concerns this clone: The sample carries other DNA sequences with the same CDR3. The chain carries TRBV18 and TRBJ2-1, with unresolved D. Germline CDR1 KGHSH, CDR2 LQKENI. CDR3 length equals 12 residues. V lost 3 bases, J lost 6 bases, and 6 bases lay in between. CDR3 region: CASSPPSNEQFF. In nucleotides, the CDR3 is TGTGCCAGCTCACCCCCCAGCAATGAGCAGTTCTTC. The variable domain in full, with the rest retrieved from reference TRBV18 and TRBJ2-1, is NAGVMQNPRHLVRRRGQEARLRCSPMKGHSHVYWYRQLPEEGLKFMVYLQKENIIDESGMPKERFSAEFPKEGPSILRIQQVVRGDSAAYFCASSPPSNEQFFGPGTRLTVL.

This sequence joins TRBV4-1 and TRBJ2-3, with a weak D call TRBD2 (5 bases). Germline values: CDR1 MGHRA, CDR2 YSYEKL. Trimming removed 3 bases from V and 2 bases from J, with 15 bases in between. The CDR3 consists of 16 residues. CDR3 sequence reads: CASSHSAAATTDTQYF. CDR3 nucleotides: TGCGCCAGCAGCCATTCAGCAGCGGCGACCACAGATACGCAGTATTTT.

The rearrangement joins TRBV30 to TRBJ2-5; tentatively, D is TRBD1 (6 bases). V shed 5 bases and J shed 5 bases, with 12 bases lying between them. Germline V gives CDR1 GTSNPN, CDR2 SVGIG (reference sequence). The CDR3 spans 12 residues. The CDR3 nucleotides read TGTGCCTGGGCACAGGGCGGGGAGACCCAGTACTTC. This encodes CAWAQGGETQYF.

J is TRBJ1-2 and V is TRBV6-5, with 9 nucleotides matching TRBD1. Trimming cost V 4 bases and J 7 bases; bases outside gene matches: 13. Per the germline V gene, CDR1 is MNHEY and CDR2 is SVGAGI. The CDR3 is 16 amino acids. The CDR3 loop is CASSCTGTGRICGYTF. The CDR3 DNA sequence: TGTGCCAGCAGTTGTACCGGGACAGGGAGAATCTGTGGCTACACCTTC.

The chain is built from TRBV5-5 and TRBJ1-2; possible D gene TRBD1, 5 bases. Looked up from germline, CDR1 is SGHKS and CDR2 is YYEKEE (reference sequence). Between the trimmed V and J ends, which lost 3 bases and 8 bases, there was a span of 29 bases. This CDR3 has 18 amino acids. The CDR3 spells CASSSGQGAKTLLGGYTF. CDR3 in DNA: TGTGCCAGCAGCTCAGGACAAGGGGCGAAAACCCTCTTAGGGGGCTACACCTTC.

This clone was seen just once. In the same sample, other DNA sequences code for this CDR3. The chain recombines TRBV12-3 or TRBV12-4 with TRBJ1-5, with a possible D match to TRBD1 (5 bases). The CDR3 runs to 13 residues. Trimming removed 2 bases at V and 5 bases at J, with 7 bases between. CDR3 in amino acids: CASSLQGDQPQHF. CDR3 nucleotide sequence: TGTGCCAGCAGTTTACAAGGGGATCAGCCCCAGCATTTT.

CDR3 DNA: TGTGCCAGCAGCCCACAGGGGATGGATGAAAAACTGTTTTTT. Residues: CASSPQGMDEKLFF. The chain recombines TRBV11-2 with TRBJ1-4, with 7 bases aligning to TRBD1. The germline V gene encodes CDR1 SGHAT and CDR2 FQNNGV. The CDR3 consists of 14 residues. Unmatched junction bases numbered 6, after V lost 5 bases and J lost 6 bases.

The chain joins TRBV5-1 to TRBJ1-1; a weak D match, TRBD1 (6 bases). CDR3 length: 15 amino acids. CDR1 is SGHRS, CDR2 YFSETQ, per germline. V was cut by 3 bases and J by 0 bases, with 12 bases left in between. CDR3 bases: TGCGCCAGCAGCTGGGCGACAGGATTGAACACTGAAGCTTTCTTT. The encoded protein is CASSWATGLNTEAFF.

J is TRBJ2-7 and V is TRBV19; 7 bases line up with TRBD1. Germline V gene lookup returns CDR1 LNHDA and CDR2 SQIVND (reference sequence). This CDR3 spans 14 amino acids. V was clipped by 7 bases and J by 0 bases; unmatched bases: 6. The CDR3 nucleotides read TGTGCCAGTACCGCTGACAGGGTCTCCTACGAGCAGTACTTC. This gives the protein CASTADRVSYEQYF.

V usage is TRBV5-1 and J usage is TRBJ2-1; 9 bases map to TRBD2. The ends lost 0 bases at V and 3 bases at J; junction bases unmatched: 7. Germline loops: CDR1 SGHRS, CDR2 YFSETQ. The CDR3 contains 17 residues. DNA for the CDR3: TGCGCCAGCAGCTTGGCCCCTGCGGGGGGGGTCTACAATGAGCAGTTCTTC. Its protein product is CASSLAPAGGVYNEQFF.

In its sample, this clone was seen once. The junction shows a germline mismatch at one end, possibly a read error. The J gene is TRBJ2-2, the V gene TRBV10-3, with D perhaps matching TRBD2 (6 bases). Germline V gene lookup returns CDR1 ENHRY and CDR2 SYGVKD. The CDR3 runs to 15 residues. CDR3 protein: CAISERASNTGEVFF. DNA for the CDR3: TGTGCCATCAGTGAGAGGGCCTCGAACACCGGGGAGGTGTTTTTT.

The CDR3 sequence is CASSLAGEEQFF. The CDR3 DNA reads as TGTGCCAGCAGCTTAGCCGGGGAGGAGCAGTTCTTC. V is TRBV7-9 and J is TRBJ2-1; tentatively, D is TRBD2 (5 bases). Germline loops: CDR1 SEHNR, CDR2 FQNEAQ (reference sequence). The V end was cut by 0 bases, the J end by 10 bases, with 7 bases between. CDR3 length equals 12 residues.

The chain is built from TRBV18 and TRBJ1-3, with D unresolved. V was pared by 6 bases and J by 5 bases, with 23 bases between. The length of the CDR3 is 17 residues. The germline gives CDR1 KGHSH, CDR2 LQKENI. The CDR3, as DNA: TGTGCCAGCTCCTCAGCTGGCCGGGGTGGATTGAGAAACACCATATATTTT. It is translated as CASSSAGRGGLRNTIYF.

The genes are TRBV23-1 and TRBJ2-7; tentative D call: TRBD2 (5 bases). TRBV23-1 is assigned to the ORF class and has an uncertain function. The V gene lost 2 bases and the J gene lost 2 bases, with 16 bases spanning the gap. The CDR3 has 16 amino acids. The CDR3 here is CASSQAGNSGTYEQYF. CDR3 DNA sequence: TGCGCCAGCAGTCAAGCCGGGAACTCTGGGACCTACGAGCAGTACTTC.

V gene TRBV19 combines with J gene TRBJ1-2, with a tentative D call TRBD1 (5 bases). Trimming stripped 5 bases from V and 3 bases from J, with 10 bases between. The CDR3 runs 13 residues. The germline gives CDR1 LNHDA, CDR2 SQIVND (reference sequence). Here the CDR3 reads CASSDSGYYGYTF. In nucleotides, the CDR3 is TGTGCCAGTAGTGACAGTGGATACTATGGCTACACCTTC. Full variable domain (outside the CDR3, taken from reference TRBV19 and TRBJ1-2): DGGITQSPKYLFRKEGQNVTLSCEQNLNHDAMYWYRQDPGQGLRLIYYSQIVNDFQKGDIAEGYSVSREKKESFPLTVTSAQKNPTAFYLCASSDSGYYGYTFGSGTRLTVV.

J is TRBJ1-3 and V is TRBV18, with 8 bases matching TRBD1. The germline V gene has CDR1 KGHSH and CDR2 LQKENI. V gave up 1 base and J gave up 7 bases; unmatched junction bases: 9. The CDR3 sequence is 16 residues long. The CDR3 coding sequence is TGTGCCAGCTCACCACGTCGAGGACAGGGCGGTAACACCATATATTTT. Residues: CASSPRRGQGGNTIYF.

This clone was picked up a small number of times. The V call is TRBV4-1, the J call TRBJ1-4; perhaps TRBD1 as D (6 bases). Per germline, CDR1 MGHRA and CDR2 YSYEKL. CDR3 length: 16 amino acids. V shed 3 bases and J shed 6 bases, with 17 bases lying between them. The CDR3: CASSHPRTQGDEKLFF. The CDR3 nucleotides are TGCGCCAGCAGCCACCCGAGGACACAGGGCGATGAAAAACTGTTTTTT.